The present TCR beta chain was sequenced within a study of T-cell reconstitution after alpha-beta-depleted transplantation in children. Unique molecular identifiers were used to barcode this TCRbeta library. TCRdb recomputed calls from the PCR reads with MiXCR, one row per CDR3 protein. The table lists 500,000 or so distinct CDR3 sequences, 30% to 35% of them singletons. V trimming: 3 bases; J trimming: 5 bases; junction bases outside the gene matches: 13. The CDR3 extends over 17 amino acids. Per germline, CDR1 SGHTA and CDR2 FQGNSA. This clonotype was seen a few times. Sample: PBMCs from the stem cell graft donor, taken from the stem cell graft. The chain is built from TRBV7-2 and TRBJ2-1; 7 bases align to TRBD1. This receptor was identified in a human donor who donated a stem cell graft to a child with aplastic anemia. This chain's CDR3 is CASSFPQLGTANNEQFF. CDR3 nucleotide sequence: TGTGCCAGCAGCTTCCCCCAGTTGGGGACAGCTAACAATGAGCAGTTCTTC.